This T cell receptor (beta chain) was captured in a study of radiation and T cells in renal cell carcinoma. For the study at large: Nephrectomy followed 15 Gy stereotactic body radiation by 4 weeks. Study-level findings and limits: No pretreatment tumor biopsies were available for baseline clonotypes.

Comments on this clone: Its antigen is undetermined.

Documented time point: baseline pretreatment blood. Treatment reported: 15 Gy SBRT to primary tumor, nephrectomy 4 weeks later. CDR3 size: 15 residues. Germline V lookup: CDR1 SGHRS, CDR2 YFSETQ. Trimming took 6 bases from V and 5 from J, leaving 19 bases between them. The protocol was immunoSEQ multiplex PCR, while the TCRdb copy is restricted to in-frame clones and leaves out a portion. The table lists over 120,000 clones, 70% to 90% of them singletons, with approximately 12% in the top ten. This sample comprised blood, obtained from a patient whose treatment included radiotherapy and nephrectomy. The sequence came from a woman between 50 and 59 years old with renal cell carcinoma. The rearrangement links TRBV5-1 to TRBJ2-3, with D maybe TRBD2 (5 bases). CDR3 bases: TGCGCCAGCAAACTCACTGCCGGGCGGGTAGATACGCAGTATTTT. Protein sequence: CASKLTAGRVDTQYF.